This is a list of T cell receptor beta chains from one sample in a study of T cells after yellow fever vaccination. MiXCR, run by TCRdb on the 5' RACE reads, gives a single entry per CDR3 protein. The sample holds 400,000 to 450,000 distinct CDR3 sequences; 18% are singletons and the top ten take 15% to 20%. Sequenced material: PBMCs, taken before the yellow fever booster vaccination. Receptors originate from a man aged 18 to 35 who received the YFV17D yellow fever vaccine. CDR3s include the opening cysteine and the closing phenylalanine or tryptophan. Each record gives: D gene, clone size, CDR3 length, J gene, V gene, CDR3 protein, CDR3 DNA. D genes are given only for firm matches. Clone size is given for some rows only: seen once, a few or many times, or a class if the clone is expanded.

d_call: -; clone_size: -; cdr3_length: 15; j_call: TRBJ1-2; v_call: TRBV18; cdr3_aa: CASSPVQDGDYGYTF; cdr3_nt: TGTGCCAGCTCACCGGTTCAGGATGGGGACTATGGCTACACCTTC
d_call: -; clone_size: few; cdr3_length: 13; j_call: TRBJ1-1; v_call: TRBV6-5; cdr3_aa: CASRSLQNTEAFF; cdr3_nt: TGTGCCAGCAGGTCACTACAGAACACTGAAGCTTTCTTT
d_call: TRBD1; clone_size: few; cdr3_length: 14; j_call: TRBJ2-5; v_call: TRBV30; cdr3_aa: CAWSRDRGQETQYF; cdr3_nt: TGTGCCTGGAGTAGGGACAGGGGTCAAGAGACCCAGTACTTC
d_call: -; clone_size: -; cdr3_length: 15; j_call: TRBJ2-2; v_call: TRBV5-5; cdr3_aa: CASSQSGLYTGELFF; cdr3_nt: TGTGCCAGCAGCCAATCAGGGTTATACACCGGGGAGCTGTTTTTT
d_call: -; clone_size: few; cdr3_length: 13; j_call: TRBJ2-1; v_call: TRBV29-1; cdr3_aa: CSPTRATDNEQFF; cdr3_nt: TGCAGCCCGACCAGGGCAACAGATAATGAGCAGTTCTTC
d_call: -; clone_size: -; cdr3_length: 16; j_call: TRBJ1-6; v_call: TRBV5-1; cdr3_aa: CASSITGSSYNSPLHF; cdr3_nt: TGCGCCAGCAGCATTACAGGGAGCTCCTATAATTCACCCCTCCACTTT
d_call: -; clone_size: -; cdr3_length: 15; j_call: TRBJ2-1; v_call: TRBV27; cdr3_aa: CASSFLGQRRGELFF; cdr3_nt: TGTGCCAGCAGTTTCCTAGGACAGAGACGGGGTGAGCTGTTCTTC
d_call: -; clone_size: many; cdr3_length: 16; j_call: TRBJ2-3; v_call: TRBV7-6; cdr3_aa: CASSYRDSYSTDTQYF; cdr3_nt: TGTGCCAGCAGCTACCGGGACTCCTACAGCACAGATACGCAGTATTTT
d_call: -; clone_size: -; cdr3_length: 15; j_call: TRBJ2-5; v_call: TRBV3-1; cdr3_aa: CASSRAELLQETQYF; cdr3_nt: TGTGCCAGCAGCCGTGCTGAGCTACTCCAAGAGACCCAGTACTTC
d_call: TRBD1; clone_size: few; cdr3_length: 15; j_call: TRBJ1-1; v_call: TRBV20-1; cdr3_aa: CSARGQGRLYTEAFF; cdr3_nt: TGCAGTGCTAGGGGACAGGGGCGATTGTACACTGAAGCTTTCTTT
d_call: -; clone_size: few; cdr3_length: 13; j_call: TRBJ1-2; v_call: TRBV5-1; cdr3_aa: CASRPAGRGGYTF; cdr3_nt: TGCGCCAGCAGACCAGCGGGAAGAGGGGGCTACACCTTC
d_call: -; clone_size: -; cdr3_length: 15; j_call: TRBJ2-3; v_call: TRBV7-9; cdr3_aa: CASTSESGVADTQYF; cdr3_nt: TGTGCCAGCACCTCAGAGTCGGGGGTTGCAGATACGCAGTATTTT
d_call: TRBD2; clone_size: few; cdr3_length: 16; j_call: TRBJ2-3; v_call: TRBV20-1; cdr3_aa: CSASAFLAGTSDTQYF; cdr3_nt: TGCAGTGCTAGCGCCTTTTTAGCGGGGACTTCAGATACGCAGTATTTT
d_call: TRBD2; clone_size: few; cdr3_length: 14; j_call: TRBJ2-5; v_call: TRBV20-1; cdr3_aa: CSAQLAGGQETQYF; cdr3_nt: TGCAGTGCTCAACTAGCGGGGGGCCAAGAGACCCAGTACTTC
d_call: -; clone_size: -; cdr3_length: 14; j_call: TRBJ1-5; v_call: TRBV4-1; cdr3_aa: CASSQVGGYQPQHF; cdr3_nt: TGCGCCAGCAGCCAAGTTGGAGGATACCAGCCCCAGCATTTT
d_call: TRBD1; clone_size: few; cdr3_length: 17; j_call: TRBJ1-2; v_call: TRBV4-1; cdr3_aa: CASSQGTGGAANYGYTF; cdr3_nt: TGCGCCAGCAGCCAAGGGACAGGGGGCGCCGCTAACTATGGCTACACCTTC
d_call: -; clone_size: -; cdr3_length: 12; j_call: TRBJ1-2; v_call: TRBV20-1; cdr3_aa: CSASRDNYGYTF; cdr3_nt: TGCAGTGCTAGCCGGGACAACTATGGCTACACCTTC
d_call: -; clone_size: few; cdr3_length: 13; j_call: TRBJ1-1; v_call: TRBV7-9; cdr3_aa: CASSRSRDSEAFF; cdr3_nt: TGTGCCAGCAGCCGAAGCAGGGACTCTGAAGCTTTCTTT
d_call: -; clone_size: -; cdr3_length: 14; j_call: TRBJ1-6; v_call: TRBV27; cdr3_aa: CASSLEGHDSPLHF; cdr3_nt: TGTGCCAGCAGTTTAGAGGGGCACGATTCACCCCTCCACTTT
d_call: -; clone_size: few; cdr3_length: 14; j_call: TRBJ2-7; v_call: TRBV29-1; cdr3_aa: CSVEDNSLTYEQYF; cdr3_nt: TGCAGCGTTGAAGATAATTCCCTTACCTACGAGCAGTACTTC
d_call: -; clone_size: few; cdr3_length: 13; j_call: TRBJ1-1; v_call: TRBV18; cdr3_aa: CASQGQSNTEAFF; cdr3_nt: TGTGCCAGCCAAGGACAGTCGAACACTGAAGCTTTCTTT
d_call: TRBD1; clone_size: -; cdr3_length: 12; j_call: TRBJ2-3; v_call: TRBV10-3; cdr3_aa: CAINTGTEVQYF; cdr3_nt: TGTGCCATCAATACCGGGACAGAAGTCCAGTATTTT
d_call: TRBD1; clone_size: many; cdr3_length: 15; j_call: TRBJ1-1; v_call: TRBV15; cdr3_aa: CATSRGGTGNTEAFF; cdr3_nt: TGTGCCACCAGTCGGGGGGGGACAGGGAACACTGAAGCTTTCTTT
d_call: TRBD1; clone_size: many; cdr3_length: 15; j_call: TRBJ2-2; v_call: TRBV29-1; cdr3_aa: CSVPTDRSNTGELFF; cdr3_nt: TGCAGCGTTCCAACGGACAGGTCAAACACCGGGGAGCTGTTTTTT
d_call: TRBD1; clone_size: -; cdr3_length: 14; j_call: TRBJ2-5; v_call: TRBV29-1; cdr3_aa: CSGVGTGTRETQYF; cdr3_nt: TGCAGCGGGGTCGGGACAGGTACGCGCGAGACCCAGTACTTC
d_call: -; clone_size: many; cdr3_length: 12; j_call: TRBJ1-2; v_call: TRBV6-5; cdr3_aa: CASSYRGYGYTF; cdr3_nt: TGTGCCAGCAGTTACAGGGGCTATGGCTACACCTTC